A single sample gave rise to the 30 T cell receptor beta chains below, sequenced in a study of blood T cell repertoires in COVID-19. Only in-frame clones appear in the TCRdb table, and some are missing; sequencing was by immunoSEQ multiplex PCR. Of tens of thousands of clones listed, about four fifths were seen once; the top ten hold over 45%. The sample consisted of peripheral blood. These TCRs come from a human donor in a cohort sampled during active COVID-19.

This rearrangement joins TRBV18 to TRBJ2-1, with 8 positions matching TRBD2. The V segment lost 6 bases and the J segment 6 bases; nucleotides outside the gene matches: 10. CDR1 and CDR2 (germline): KGHSH, LQKENI. The CDR3 loop spans 15 amino acids. The DNA of the CDR3 is TGTGCCAGCTCTCGAGCGGGGGACCTCGTCAATGAGCAGTTCTTC. It yields the protein CASSRAGDLVNEQFF.

This clone has a single count. The chain uses TRBV10-3 and TRBJ1-2, with D possibly matching TRBD1 (5 bases). This CDR3 has 14 residues. V was shortened by 2 bases and J by 0 bases, with 7 bases between the two germline ends. From germline, CDR1 is ENHRY and CDR2 SYGVKD. Written as DNA, the CDR3 is TGTGCCATCAGTGAGGGGACTGCTAACTATGGCTACACCTTC. Translation gives CAISEGTANYGYTF.

This sequence joins TRBV19 and TRBJ2-2; D perhaps matches TRBD1 (6 bases). The CDR3 has 14 residues. The V and J ends lost 7 bases and 1 base respectively, with 10 bases between them. Germline values: CDR1 LNHDA, CDR2 SQIVND (reference sequence). The CDR3 sequence is CASMETGNTGELFF. CDR3 nucleotide sequence: TGTGCCAGTATGGAGACAGGGAACACCGGGGAGCTGTTTTTT.

V usage is TRBV18 and J usage is TRBJ2-7; D gene uncertain. The CDR3 loop spans 11 amino acids. Trimming took 5 bases from V and 2 from J, leaving 4 bases between them. From germline, CDR1 is KGHSH and CDR2 LQKENI. The CDR3 spells CASSFTYEQYF. The CDR3 DNA follows: TGTGCCAGCTCATTCACCTACGAGCAGTACTTC.

The rearrangement uses TRBV18 and TRBJ2-7, with D tentatively TRBD1 (6 bases). This CDR3 region has 14 residues. Trimming pared 3 bases from V and 1 base from J, leaving 10 bases between. Germline V gene lookup returns CDR1 KGHSH and CDR2 LQKENI. The CDR3 nucleotides are TGTGCCAGCTCACCTGACAGGTCTTCCTACGAGCAGTACTTC. Encoded protein: CASSPDRSSYEQYF.

V gene TRBV18 combines with J gene TRBJ2-2; a weak D match, TRBD1 (6 bases). Trimming shortened V by 2 bases and J by 1 base, and 8 bases separated the two germline ends. The CDR3 extends over 15 amino acids. Germline V lookup: CDR1 KGHSH, CDR2 LQKENI. CDR3 nucleotide sequence: TGTGCCAGCTCACCATCGGGACAGAACACCGGGGAGCTGTTTTTT. Translation: CASSPSGQNTGELFF. Supplemented by reference TRBV18 and TRBJ2-2, the full variable domain reads NAGVMQNPRHLVRRRGQEARLRCSPMKGHSHVYWYRQLPEEGLKFMVYLQKENIIDESGMPKERFSAEFPKEGPSILRIQQVVRGDSAAYFCASSPSGQNTGELFFGEGSRLTVL.

V usage is TRBV28 and J usage is TRBJ2-1; TRBD2 matches at 7 bases. Germline V CDR1 and CDR2: MDHEN, SYDVKM. The CDR3 contains 16 residues. The trim removed 2 bases at V and 2 bases at J, leaving 6 bases unmatched. The CDR3 nucleotides are TGTGCCAGCAGTTTAGGCTCCGGACTAGCCTACAATGAGCAGTTCTTC. It codes for CASSLGSGLAYNEQFF. The full variable domain, rest sourced from reference TRBV28 and TRBJ2-1, is DVKVTQSSRYLVKRTGEKVFLECVQDMDHENMFWYRQDPGLGLRLIYFSYDVKMKEKGDIPEGYSVSREKKERFSLILESASTNQTSMYLCASSLGSGLAYNEQFFGPGTRLTVL.

The chain joins TRBV6-1 to TRBJ1-1; 7 bases are a match to TRBD1. The CDR3 covers 15 residues. The germline V gene has CDR1 MNHNS and CDR2 SASEGT. V lost 1 base to trimming and J lost 3 bases; unmatched junction nucleotides: 5. The CDR3 spells CASSEDRGAYTEAFF. As DNA, the CDR3 is TGTGCCAGCAGTGAAGACAGGGGAGCGTACACTGAAGCTTTCTTT.

This chain uses TRBV9 with TRBJ2-7; D possibly corresponds to TRBD2 (6 bases). Germline V gene data show CDR1 as SGDLS and CDR2 as YYNGEE. The CDR3 has 14 residues. V was shortened by 4 bases and J by 2 bases, with 13 bases between the two germline ends. The CDR3 here is CASSSPGVPYEQYF. For the CDR3, the DNA is TGTGCCAGCAGCTCACCGGGAGTACCCTACGAGCAGTACTTC.

This clone was observed a single time. V gene TRBV3-1 (or the pseudogene TRBV3-2) combines with J gene TRBJ2-3; 8 nucleotides match TRBD1. V shed 5 bases and J 1 base; nucleotides not matched to a gene: 11. The CDR3 length is 17 residues. Germline loops: CDR1 LGHDT, CDR2 YNNKEL (reference sequence). Here the CDR3 reads CASSLMKGTGRTDTQYF. CDR3 coding DNA: TGTGCCAGCAGCTTAATGAAGGGGACAGGACGCACAGATACGCAGTATTTT.

This chain uses TRBV9 with TRBJ2-3; D might be TRBD2 (5 bases). Germline CDR1 is SGDLS and CDR2 is YYNGEE. Trimming took off 0 bases at V and 4 bases at J, with 12 bases between the two ends. The CDR3 contains 15 residues. CDR3 region: CASSVDSGSSDTQYF. CDR3 DNA sequence: TGTGCCAGCAGCGTAGATTCGGGATCGTCAGATACGCAGTATTTT.

The chain combines TRBV11-2 with TRBJ2-4; maybe TRBD2 (6 bases). The CDR3 spans 16 residues. The V end was cut by 1 base, the J end by 3 bases, with 13 bases between. The germline V gene encodes CDR1 SGHAT and CDR2 FQNNGV. The CDR3 reads CASSLAVRGSKNIQYF. As DNA, the CDR3 is TGTGCCAGCAGCTTAGCTGTGCGGGGTAGCAAAAACATTCAGTACTTC. Combining the CDR3 with reference TRBV11-2 and TRBJ2-4 gives the whole variable domain EAGVAQSPRYKIIEKRQSVAFWCNPISGHATLYWYQQILGQGPKLLIQFQNNGVVDDSQLPKDRFSAERLKGVDSTLKIQPAKLEDSAVYLCASSLAVRGSKNIQYFGAGTRLSVL.

The gene calls are TRBV25-1 and TRBJ1-1; maybe TRBD1 (5 bases). This CDR3 is 12 amino acids long. CDR1 and CDR2 (germline): MGHDK, SYGVNS. Trimming left V 3 bases short and J 10 bases short, with 12 bases between. In nucleotides, the CDR3 is TGTGCCAGCAGTGAGGGACTGAGCGGAGCTTTCTTT. Translated, it gives CASSEGLSGAFF.

The genes are TRBV18 and TRBJ2-1; TRBD1 matches 9 bases. Per germline, CDR1 KGHSH and CDR2 LQKENI. With 4 bases clipped from V and 8 bases from J, the junction kept 6 bases outside the gene matches. The CDR3 is 14 amino acids. CDR3 sequence reads: CASSRGTGLYEQFF. In nucleotides, the CDR3 is TGTGCCAGCTCACGCGGGACAGGGCTGTATGAGCAGTTCTTC.

CDR3 DNA sequence: TGTGCCAGCAGCGTAGTGGGGGCGAATGAGCAGTTCTTC. Encoded protein: CASSVVGANEQFF. This sequence joins TRBV9 and TRBJ2-1, with D tentatively TRBD1 (6 bases). Per germline, CDR1 SGDLS and CDR2 YYNGEE. The V end was cut by 0 bases, the J end by 7 bases, with 8 bases between. This CDR3 region has 13 residues.

The gene calls are TRBV18 and TRBJ1-5; TRBD1 matches at 9 bases. Looked up from germline, CDR1 is KGHSH and CDR2 is LQKENI. The CDR3 runs to 15 residues. After removal of 6 bases from V and 5 bases from J, the junction contained 8 bases not matched to a gene. The CDR3 bases are TGTGCCAGCTCCCCGCGGGACAGGGTGGATCAGCCCCAGCATTTT. Residues: CASSPRDRVDQPQHF.

The chain carries TRBV28 and TRBJ1-1, with D possibly matching TRBD1 (6 bases). The CDR3 runs to 13 residues. V lost 4 bases and J lost 1, with 7 bases in between. The V gene's germline CDR1 is MDHEN and CDR2 SYDVKM. DNA for the CDR3: TGTGCCAGCAGTTGGACAGCGAACACTGAAGCTTTCTTT. It is translated as CASSWTANTEAFF. Variable domain in full (rest from reference TRBV28 and TRBJ1-1): DVKVTQSSRYLVKRTGEKVFLECVQDMDHENMFWYRQDPGLGLRLIYFSYDVKMKEKGDIPEGYSVSREKKERFSLILESASTNQTSMYLCASSWTANTEAFFGQGTRLTVV.

Only a few counts were recorded for this clone. The chain couples TRBV30 to TRBJ1-2; 7 bases are shared with TRBD1. With 5 bases clipped from V and 0 bases from J, the junction kept 9 bases outside the gene matches. Germline values: CDR1 GTSNPN, CDR2 SVGIG (reference sequence). This CDR3 comprises 15 residues. The CDR3 region has the DNA TGTGCCTGGTTGGGCAGGGGGATAACTAACTATGGCTACACCTTC. It yields the protein CAWLGRGITNYGYTF.

The J gene is TRBJ1-5, the V gene TRBV30; D is unresolved. Germline-derived CDR1 and CDR2 are GTSNPN and SVGIG (reference sequence). The V end was cut by 0 bases, the J end by 0 bases, with 3 bases between. This CDR3 is 13 amino acids long. The CDR3 DNA follows: TGTGCCTGGAGTGTTAGTAGCAATCAGCCCCAGCATTTT. Its translation: CAWSVSSNQPQHF.

Only one count was recorded for this clone. The gene calls are TRBV5-6 and TRBJ1-2, with D unresolved. The V gene's germline CDR1 is SGHDT and CDR2 YYEEEE. The CDR3 consists of 14 residues. V was shortened by 2 bases and J by 5 bases, with 13 bases between the two germline ends. CDR3 protein: CASSLQRSIYGYTF. DNA for the CDR3: TGTGCCAGCAGCTTACAGCGGTCTATTTATGGCTACACCTTC. The complete variable domain, with remaining parts taken from reference TRBV5-6 and TRBJ1-2, reads DAGVTQSPTHLIKTRGQQVTLRCSPKSGHDTVSWYQQALGQGPQFIFQYYEEEERQRGNFPDRFSGHQFPNYSSELNVNALLLGDSALYLCASSLQRSIYGYTFGSGTRLTVV.

This chain links TRBV28 with TRBJ1-5; TRBD1 matches 8 bases. CDR3 length equals 13 residues. V lost 5 bases and J lost 5; bases outside the gene matches: 2. Germline V gives CDR1 MDHEN, CDR2 SYDVKM. The CDR3 here is CASSPGGYQPQHF. CDR3 coding DNA: TGTGCCAGCAGTCCAGGGGGCTATCAGCCCCAGCATTTT.

This clone was seen more than once but under ten times. The V and J genes are TRBV28 and TRBJ1-1; the D gene is possibly TRBD1 (6 bases). V lost 7 bases and J lost 1, with 10 bases in between. The germline V gene has CDR1 MDHEN and CDR2 SYDVKM. The CDR3 extends over 13 amino acids. The CDR3 sequence: CASTLDRNTEAFF. The CDR3 bases are TGTGCCAGCACCTTGGACAGGAACACTGAAGCTTTCTTT.

This rearrangement joins TRBV27 to TRBJ1-3; no definite D call. Looked up from germline, CDR1 is MNHEY and CDR2 is SMNVEV (reference sequence). CDR3 length equals 13 residues. V was trimmed by 4 bases and J by 3 bases, leaving 7 bases between them. In DNA, the CDR3 is TGTGCCAGCAGTTCCGGTGGTGGAAACACCATATATTTT. Translating gives CASSSGGGNTIYF.

This clone was counted only a few times. CDR3: CASSLWGRAPYEQYF. The CDR3 DNA follows: TGTGCCAGCAGTTTATGGGGCAGGGCCCCCTACGAGCAGTACTTC. This chain joins TRBV27 and TRBJ2-7; TRBD1 might be the D (5 bases). V was cut by 1 base and J by 2 bases, with 12 bases left in between. Germline V gives CDR1 MNHEY, CDR2 SMNVEV (reference sequence). This CDR3 has 15 residues.

The chain is built from TRBV23-1 and TRBJ1-1, with D uncertain. TRBV23-1 belongs to the ORF category, with a function that is uncertain. The V gene lost 7 bases and the J gene lost 0 bases, with 24 bases spanning the gap. The CDR3 has 18 amino acids. The CDR3, as DNA: TGCGCCAGCACCTCCGAACAGTTCTTATCTCCTATGAACACTGAAGCTTTCTTT. This codes for CASTSEQFLSPMNTEAFF.

This clone was found once. The rearrangement links TRBV19 to TRBJ1-5; TRBD1 is a possible D gene (5 bases). Germline V gene sequence: CDR1 LNHDA, CDR2 SQIVND (reference sequence). Trimming took off 5 bases at V and 2 bases at J, with 13 bases between the two ends. CDR3 size: 15 residues. The CDR3 DNA reads TGTGCCAGTAGTCAGGGTCCGGGGGGCAATCAGCCCCAGCATTTT. Its protein is CASSQGPGGNQPQHF. Full variable domain (rest looked up from reference TRBV19 and TRBJ1-5): DGGITQSPKYLFRKEGQNVTLSCEQNLNHDAMYWYRQDPGQGLRLIYYSQIVNDFQKGDIAEGYSVSREKKESFPLTVTSAQKNPTAFYLCASSQGPGGNQPQHFGDGTRLSIL.

The CDR3 region has the DNA TGTGCCAGCAGGTCTGCGGCGCCCTACAATGAGCAGTTCTTC. Its protein is CASRSAAPYNEQFF. The chain combines TRBV6-5 with TRBJ2-1; no definite D call. This CDR3 comprises 14 residues. Germline CDR1 MNHEY, CDR2 SVGAGI. Trimming removed 6 bases at V and 2 bases at J, with 11 bases between.

The V gene is TRBV6-5, the J gene TRBJ1-4; maybe TRBD1 (5 bases). Germline V gene data show CDR1 as MNHEY and CDR2 as SVGAGI. Trimming took off 6 bases at V and 4 bases at J, with 15 bases between the two ends. The CDR3 runs 15 residues. The CDR3 sequence is CASRWSEGRNEKLFF. The CDR3 nucleotides read TGTGCCAGCAGATGGTCGGAGGGGCGTAATGAAAAACTGTTTTTT.

The genes are TRBV18 and TRBJ2-5, with 11 bases identical to TRBD1. The V gene's germline CDR1 is KGHSH and CDR2 LQKENI. With 0 bases clipped from V and 5 bases from J, the junction kept 8 bases outside the gene matches. The CDR3 is 17 amino acids. In nucleotides, the CDR3 is TGTGCCAGCTCACCACCCATTGGACAGGGGGCTTGGGAGACCCAGTACTTC. Translation: CASSPPIGQGAWETQYF.

This rearrangement joins TRBV5-1 to TRBJ2-3; 10 nucleotides agree with TRBD2. J gave up 3 bases and V 1 base, and 8 bases lay outside the gene matches. The CDR3 runs 17 residues. Germline V CDR1 and CDR2: SGHRS, YFSETQ. CDR3 sequence (DNA): TGCGCCAGCAGCTTGAGTGTAGCGGGGGGAAGGACAGATACGCAGTATTTT. It codes for CASSLSVAGGRTDTQYF.